This T cell receptor beta chain was identified during a study of T-cell reconstitution after alpha-beta-depleted transplantation in children. Unique molecular identifiers were used to barcode this TCRbeta library. TCRdb called the PCR reads again in MiXCR, with one record for every CDR3 protein. The profile shows around 530,000 distinct CDR3 sequences, less than 35% of them singletons. Per the germline V gene, CDR1 is SGHTA and CDR2 is FQGNSA. The CDR3 is 15 residues long. J gave up 4 bases and V 3 bases, and 6 bases lay outside the gene matches. This TCR was sampled from a human donor who donated a stem cell graft to a child with aplastic anemia. Sequenced here: PBMCs from the stem cell graft donor, sampled from the stem cell graft. The rearrangement links TRBV7-2 to TRBJ2-5; 9 bases fit TRBD2. The CDR3 is CASSFPSGNGETQYF. The CDR3 coding sequence is TGTGCCAGCAGCTTTCCTAGCGGGAATGGAGAGACCCAGTACTTC.